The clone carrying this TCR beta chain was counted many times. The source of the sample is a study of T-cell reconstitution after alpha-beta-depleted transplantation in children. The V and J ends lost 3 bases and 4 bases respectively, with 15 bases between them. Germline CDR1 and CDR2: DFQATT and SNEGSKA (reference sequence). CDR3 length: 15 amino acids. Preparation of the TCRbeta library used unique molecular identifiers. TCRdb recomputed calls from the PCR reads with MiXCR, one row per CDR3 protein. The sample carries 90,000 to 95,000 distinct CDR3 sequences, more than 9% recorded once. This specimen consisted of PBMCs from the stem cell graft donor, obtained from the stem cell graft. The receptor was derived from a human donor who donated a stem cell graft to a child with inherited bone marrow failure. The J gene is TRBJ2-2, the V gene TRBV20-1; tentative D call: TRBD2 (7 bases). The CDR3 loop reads CSASSEGGATGELFF. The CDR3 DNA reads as TGCAGTGCTAGTTCCGAGGGGGGGGCCACCGGGGAGCTGTTTTTT.